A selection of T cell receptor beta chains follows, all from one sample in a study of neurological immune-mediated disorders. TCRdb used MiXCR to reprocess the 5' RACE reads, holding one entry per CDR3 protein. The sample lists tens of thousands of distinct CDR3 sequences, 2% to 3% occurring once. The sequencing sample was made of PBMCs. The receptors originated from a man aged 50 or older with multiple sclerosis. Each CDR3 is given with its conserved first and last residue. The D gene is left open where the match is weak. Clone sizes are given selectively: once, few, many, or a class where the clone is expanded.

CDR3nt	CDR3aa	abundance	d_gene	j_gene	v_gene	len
TGCAGTGCTAGGAAGGGAGGCAATCAGCCCCAGAATTTT	CSARKGGNQPQNF	many	NA	TRBJ1-5	TRBV20-1	13
TGTGCCAGCAGATTCGGGACAGATGGTGCTGGGGCCAACGTCCTGACTTTC	CASRFGTDGAGANVLTF	many	TRBD1	TRBJ2-6	TRBV12-3/TRBV12-4	17
TGTGCCAGCAGCTTAAATCCGGCAGACCCTTATGGCTACACCTTC	CASSLNPADPYGYTF	many	NA	TRBJ1-2	TRBV7-3	15
TGCGCCAGCAGCCAAGATAGGAGGGATACGCAGTATTTT	CASSQDRRDTQYF	many	NA	TRBJ2-3	TRBV4-1	13
TGTGCCAGCAGCGAAGGAGGCCCAGGGGAGACCCAGTACTTC	CASSEGGPGETQYF	many	NA	TRBJ2-5	TRBV7-2	14
TGTGCCAGCAGCTCTAGCGGGGGGCCGATTTTCACAGATACGCAGTATTTT	CASSSSGGPIFTDTQYF	many	TRBD2	TRBJ2-3	TRBV7-9	17
TGCGCCAGCAGCCAAAGCGTGGGGGCCGGGGAGACCCAGTACTTC	CASSQSVGAGETQYF	NA	NA	TRBJ2-5	TRBV4-3	15
TGTGCCAGCAGCGCATGGGACAGGGATGATACGCAGTATTTT	CASSAWDRDDTQYF	many	TRBD1	TRBJ2-3	TRBV9	14
TGCGCCAGCAGCTTGGCCCAGGGGTATGGCTACACCTTC	CASSLAQGYGYTF	many	NA	TRBJ1-2	TRBV5-1	13
TGTGCCATGGGATCCGGGACAAACACAGATACGCAGTATTTT	CAMGSGTNTDTQYF	many	NA	TRBJ2-3	TRBV10-3	14
TGCAGTGCTAGGGGGACAGGTCCTCTTGAGCAGTTCTTC	CSARGTGPLEQFF	many	TRBD1	TRBJ2-1	TRBV20-1	13
TGTGCCAGCAGCTGGGGGGGGATTTATAATTCACCCCTCCACTTT	CASSWGGIYNSPLHF	many	NA	TRBJ1-6	TRBV5-6	15
TGCGCCAGCACCCGGGACTACTACGAGCAGTACTTC	CASTRDYYEQYF	many	TRBD2	TRBJ2-7	TRBV5-1	12
TGCAGTGCTAGAGATCGAGACACAATGGCCCTGAATCAGCCCCAGAATTTT	CSARDRDTMALNQPQNF	many	NA	TRBJ1-5	TRBV20-1	17
TGTGCCAGCACCCAACGGGGGTGGGACACTGAAGCTTTCTTT	CASTQRGWDTEAFF	many	NA	TRBJ1-1	TRBV6-5	14
TGTGCCAGCAGTTTCTTGAGCACAGATACGCAGTATTTT	CASSFLSTDTQYF	many	NA	TRBJ2-3	TRBV12-3/TRBV12-4	13
TGTGCCAGCAGCCGCACTCGGACAGGGACCTACAATGAGCAGTTCTTC	CASSRTRTGTYNEQFF	many	TRBD1	TRBJ2-1	TRBV7-2	16
TGTGCCAGCAGTTACATTGACAGGGGCACCGGGGAGCTGTTTTTT	CASSYIDRGTGELFF	many	TRBD1	TRBJ2-2	TRBV6-6	15
TGCAGTGCTAGTAGTTGGTTCTCTGGAAACACCATATATTTT	CSASSWFSGNTIYF	NA	NA	TRBJ1-3	TRBV20-1	14
TGTGCCAGCAGTCCTTACCTACAGGGGGCTCCAGGTTCACCCCTCAACTTT	CASSPYLQGAPGSPLNF	many	TRBD1	TRBJ1-6	TRBV12-3/TRBV12-4	17
TGCAGTGCTAGGAAGGGACTAGCAGGGGAGACCCAGTACTTC	CSARKGLAGETQYF	many	TRBD2	TRBJ2-5	TRBV20-1	14
TGTGCCAGCAGTATGACTAGCGGGGGGGCCTTGGGAGATACGCAGTATTTT	CASSMTSGGALGDTQYF	many	TRBD2	TRBJ2-3	TRBV28	17
TGTGCCAGTAGTATGGGGGGAGATACGCAGTATTTT	CASSMGGDTQYF	many	NA	TRBJ2-3	TRBV19	12
TGCGCCAGCAGCTTGGAAAGTATGAACACTGAAGCTTTCTTT	CASSLESMNTEAFF	many	NA	TRBJ1-1	TRBV5-1	14
TGCGCCAGCAGCAAGAGGACAGGGGGCACCTCCTACGAGCAGTACTTC	CASSKRTGGTSYEQYF	many	TRBD1	TRBJ2-7	TRBV5-1	16
TGTGCCATCAGTGAGTCTGAAAGTCACACCAGCAATCAGCCCCAGCATTTT	CAISESESHTSNQPQHF	many	NA	TRBJ1-5	TRBV10-3	17
TGTGCCAGCAGTTTATCGGGCAGAAACACCGGGGAGCTGTTTTTT	CASSLSGRNTGELFF	many	NA	TRBJ2-2	TRBV27	15
TGTGCCAGCAGCTTGGAGCCGGGGGCCGGGACTAATGAAAAACTGTTTTTT	CASSLEPGAGTNEKLFF	many	NA	TRBJ1-4	TRBV5-6	17
TGCAGTGCTAGATCGCCGACAGGGGTTGGCTACACCTTC	CSARSPTGVGYTF	many	TRBD1	TRBJ1-2	TRBV20-1	13
TGCGCCAGCAGCTTGGGAGTTGCAGGCAGTAATGAAGCTTTCTTT	CASSLGVAGSNEAFF	many	NA	TRBJ1-1	TRBV5-1	15
TGTGCCAGCAGCCTACTAGGGCTCGGAGATACGCAGTATTTT	CASSLLGLGDTQYF	many	NA	TRBJ2-3	TRBV7-2	14